These 18 T cell receptor beta chains were all obtained from the same sample, sequenced in a study of T cells in localized non-small cell lung cancer. Assay: immunoSEQ multiplex PCR; the TCRdb copy retains only in-frame clones and omits some. The data contain approximately 990 clones, around 35% of them singletons. This material consisted of lung tumor tissue, taken before any cancer treatment. These receptors were obtained from a man between 40 and 69 years old with stage I lung adenocarcinoma.

The CDR3 DNA is TGTGCCAGCAGCGGGGCACCAACAGGTCTTCTAGAGACCCAGTACTTC. This gives the protein CASSGAPTGLLETQYF. V and J are TRBV11-3 and TRBJ2-5, with D possibly TRBD1 on 5 matching bases. The CDR3 covers 16 residues. Germline V gene lookup returns CDR1 SGHNT and CDR2 YENEEA. The V and J ends lost 5 bases and 4 bases respectively, with 20 bases between them.

By share of the sample, this clone is large. This chain connects TRBV14 to TRBJ1-1; D call uncertain. Germline CDR1 reads SGHDN; CDR2 reads FVKESK. There are 15 residues in the CDR3. The V end was cut by 4 bases, the J end by 3 bases, with 15 bases between. This CDR3 reads CASSRQSGWDTEAFF. Written as DNA, the CDR3 is TGTGCCAGCAGCCGCCAAAGCGGGTGGGACACTGAAGCTTTCTTT.

This chain links TRBV19 with TRBJ2-7; TRBD2 might be the D (5 bases). Germline V CDR1 and CDR2: LNHDA, SQIVND (reference sequence). The CDR3 is 13 residues long. Trimming removed 6 bases from V and 3 bases from J, with 12 bases in between. DNA for the CDR3: TGTGCCAGTAGAGGAGGAGGACTCTACGAGCAGTACTTC. This encodes CASRGGGLYEQYF.

CDR3 sequence: CASSPGQGPYEQYF. The CDR3 DNA follows: TGTGCCAGCTCACCCGGACAGGGGCCCTACGAGCAGTACTTC. The chain employs TRBV18 and TRBJ2-7; 9 bases align to TRBD1. The CDR3 sequence is 14 residues long. Looked up from germline, CDR1 is KGHSH and CDR2 is LQKENI. V gave up 3 bases and J gave up 2 bases; unmatched junction bases: 2.

The chain links TRBV6-8 to TRBJ1-3, with D uncertain. This CDR3 is 12 amino acids long. Per germline, CDR1 MNHGY and CDR2 SAAAGT. Trimming took off 10 bases at V and 0 bases at J, with 7 bases between the two ends. This CDR3 reads CAIKASGNTIYF. In DNA form, the CDR3 reads TGTGCCATCAAGGCCTCTGGAAACACCATATATTTT.

This chain uses TRBV19 with TRBJ1-1, with a possible D match to TRBD1 (5 bases). The V gene lost 2 bases and the J gene lost 4 bases, with 14 bases spanning the gap. Per the germline V gene, CDR1 is LNHDA and CDR2 is SQIVND (reference sequence). The CDR3 totals 15 residues. The CDR3 is CASSIYPRVGTEAFF. The CDR3 nucleotides are TGTGCCAGTAGTATATATCCCAGGGTGGGCACTGAAGCTTTCTTT.

The gene calls are TRBV11-3 and TRBJ2-5; 12 bases are a match to TRBD2. After removal of 6 bases from V and 9 bases from J, the junction contained 14 bases not matched to a gene. Germline assignment: CDR1 SGHNT and CDR2 YENEEA. The CDR3 length is 16 residues. CDR3 amino acids: CASRTAGLAGAGAQYF. The DNA of the CDR3 is TGTGCCAGCAGGACTGCGGGACTAGCGGGCGCTGGGGCCCAGTACTTC.

The chain combines TRBV6-8 with TRBJ2-5, with D perhaps given as TRBD1 or TRBD2 (5 bases each). Germline loops: CDR1 MNHGY, CDR2 SAAAGT. The CDR3 totals 14 residues. V was cut by 5 bases and J by 2 bases, with 12 bases left in between. CDR3 coding DNA: TGTGCCAGCAGTGGGGGATCCCCTCAAGAGACCCAGTACTTC. Residues: CASSGGSPQETQYF.

The rearrangement joins TRBV5-1 to TRBJ1-4, with TRBD1 matching over 11 bases. Germline assignment: CDR1 SGHRS and CDR2 YFSETQ. After removal of 4 bases from V and 3 bases from J, the junction contained 8 bases not matched to a gene. The CDR3 has 17 residues. The CDR3 region has the DNA TGCGCCAGCAGCCCCGGACAGGGGGCATCTCCTAATGAAAAACTGTTTTTT. Translation gives CASSPGQGASPNEKLFF.

This clone was seen more than once but under ten times. This chain connects TRBV11-3 to TRBJ2-6; perhaps TRBD2 as D (6 bases). In germline, CDR1 is SGHNT, CDR2 YENEEA. This CDR3 has 18 residues. Trimming took off 1 base at V and 0 bases at J, with 13 bases between the two ends. DNA for the CDR3: TGTGCCAGCAGCTTAGTCGGGACTTCCAACTCTGGGGCCAACGTCCTGACTTTC. Encoded protein: CASSLVGTSNSGANVLTF.

The CDR3 loop is CASRGLAGANTGELFF. The CDR3 bases are TGTGCCAGTAGAGGACTAGCGGGGGCGAACACCGGGGAGCTGTTTTTT. The chain carries TRBV19 and TRBJ2-2; 13 bases map to TRBD2. The CDR3 is made up of 16 amino acids. V trimming: 6 bases; J trimming: 0 bases; junction bases outside the gene matches: 1. The germline gives CDR1 LNHDA, CDR2 SQIVND (reference sequence).

The V and J genes are TRBV28 and TRBJ2-3, with 8 bases aligning to TRBD2. CDR1 and CDR2 from the germline V gene are MDHEN and SYDVKM. The CDR3 loop spans 15 amino acids. The V segment lost 4 bases and the J segment 0 bases; nucleotides outside the gene matches: 3. The CDR3 DNA reads TGTGCCAGCAGTTCCCCTAGCGGGAGCACAGATACGCAGTATTTT. Translation: CASSSPSGSTDTQYF. The full variable domain, its missing parts supplied by reference TRBV28 and TRBJ2-3, is DVKVTQSSRYLVKRTGEKVFLECVQDMDHENMFWYRQDPGLGLRLIYFSYDVKMKEKGDIPEGYSVSREKKERFSLILESASTNQTSMYLCASSSPSGSTDTQYFGPGTRLTVL.

This clone was observed a handful of times. The chain joins TRBV11-3 to TRBJ2-5; TRBD2 matches 10 bases. This CDR3 is 17 amino acids long. Germline assignment: CDR1 SGHNT and CDR2 YENEEA. V shed 1 base and J 1 base; nucleotides not matched to a gene: 6. The CDR3 DNA reads as TGTGCCAGCAGCTTAGGGCCTAGCGGGGGTCCCCAAGAGACCCAGTACTTC. As protein: CASSLGPSGGPQETQYF.

V is TRBV29-1 and J is TRBJ1-2, with D possibly being TRBD1 (6 bases). Germline-derived CDR1 and CDR2 are SQVTM and ANQGSEA. The V gene lost 0 bases and the J gene lost 3 bases, with 11 bases spanning the gap. The CDR3 consists of 14 residues. The CDR3 sequence: CSVEEGGRDYGYTF. Here the CDR3 DNA reads TGCAGCGTTGAAGAGGGGGGGCGAGACTATGGCTACACCTTC.

By frequency in the sample, this clone is large. The chain recombines TRBV6-8 with TRBJ1-1, with D hard to call. V lost 0 bases and J 5 bases, leaving 10 bases between the germline ends. The CDR3 has 14 amino acids. Germline V gives CDR1 MNHGY, CDR2 SAAAGT. CDR3 sequence reads: CASSYSISPTEAFF. The DNA of the CDR3 is TGTGCCAGCAGTTACTCGATTTCGCCTACTGAAGCTTTCTTT.

The rearrangement joins TRBV14 to TRBJ2-7; perhaps TRBD1 as D (6 bases). Germline CDR1 reads SGHDN; CDR2 reads FVKESK. The CDR3 covers 15 residues. V was trimmed by 5 bases and J by 2 bases, leaving 16 bases between them. CDR3 residues: CASSISGQPPYEQYF. The CDR3 DNA reads TGTGCCAGCAGCATTTCCGGACAGCCTCCCTACGAGCAGTACTTC.

This clone ranks as medium-sized. The chain joins TRBV9 to TRBJ1-3; D is possibly TRBD1 (6 bases). Trimming left V 5 bases short and J 2 bases short, with 17 bases between. Germline assignment: CDR1 SGDLS and CDR2 YYNGEE. This CDR3 has 16 amino acids. CDR3 nucleotides: TGTGCCAGCAGTTCGCGGGGTACAGGGACTGGAAACACCATATATTTT. It translates to CASSSRGTGTGNTIYF.

The chain is built from TRBV19 and TRBJ2-6; 7 bases line up with TRBD1. This CDR3 is 16 amino acids long. V gave up 1 base and J gave up 1 base; unmatched junction bases: 1. Germline V gene sequence: CDR1 LNHDA, CDR2 SQIVND (reference sequence). The CDR3 nucleotides read TGTGCCAGTAGTATAGGACAGGGATCTGGGGCCAACGTCCTGACTTTC. Its protein is CASSIGQGSGANVLTF.